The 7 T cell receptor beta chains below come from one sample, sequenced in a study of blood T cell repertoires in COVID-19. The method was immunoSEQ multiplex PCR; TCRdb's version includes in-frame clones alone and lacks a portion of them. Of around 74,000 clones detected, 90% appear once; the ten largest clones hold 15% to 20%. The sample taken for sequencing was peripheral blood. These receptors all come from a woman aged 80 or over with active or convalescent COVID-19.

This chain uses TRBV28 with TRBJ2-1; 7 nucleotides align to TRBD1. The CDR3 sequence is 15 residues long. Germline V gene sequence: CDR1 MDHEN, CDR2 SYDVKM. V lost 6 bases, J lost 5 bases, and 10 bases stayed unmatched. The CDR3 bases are TGTGCCAGCAGCCTGGGACAGACAAATAACAATGAGCAGTTCTTC. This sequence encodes CASSLGQTNNNEQFF.

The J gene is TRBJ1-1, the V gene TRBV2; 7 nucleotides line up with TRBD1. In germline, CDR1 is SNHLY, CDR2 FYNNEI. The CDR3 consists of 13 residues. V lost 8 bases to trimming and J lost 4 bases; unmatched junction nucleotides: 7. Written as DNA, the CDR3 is TGTGCCAGCCTTCTACAGGGGACCACTGAAGCTTTCTTT. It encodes CASLLQGTTEAFF.

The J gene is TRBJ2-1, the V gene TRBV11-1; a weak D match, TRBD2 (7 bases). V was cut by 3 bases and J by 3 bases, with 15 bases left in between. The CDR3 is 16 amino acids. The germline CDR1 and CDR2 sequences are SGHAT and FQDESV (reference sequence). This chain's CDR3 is CASSFRGGANYNEQFF. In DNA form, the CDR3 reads TGTGCCAGCAGCTTTCGAGGGGGGGCCAACTACAATGAGCAGTTCTTC.

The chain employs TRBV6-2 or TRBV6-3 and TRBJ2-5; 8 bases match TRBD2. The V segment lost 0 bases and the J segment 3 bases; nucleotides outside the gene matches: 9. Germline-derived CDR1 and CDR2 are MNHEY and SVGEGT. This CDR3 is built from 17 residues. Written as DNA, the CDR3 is TGTGCCAGCAGTTACTCGGCCAGCGGGGGACTTGAAGAGACCCAGTACTTC. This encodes CASSYSASGGLEETQYF.

CDR3 nucleotide sequence: TGCGCCAGCAGCCGCGTACAGGGGATTTCTGGAAACACCATATATTTT. This sequence encodes CASSRVQGISGNTIYF. The chain uses TRBV4-1 and TRBJ1-3, with 7 bases lining up with TRBD1. This CDR3 spans 16 amino acids. V trimming: 4 bases; J trimming: 1 base; junction bases outside the gene matches: 7. Germline assignment: CDR1 MGHRA and CDR2 YSYEKL.

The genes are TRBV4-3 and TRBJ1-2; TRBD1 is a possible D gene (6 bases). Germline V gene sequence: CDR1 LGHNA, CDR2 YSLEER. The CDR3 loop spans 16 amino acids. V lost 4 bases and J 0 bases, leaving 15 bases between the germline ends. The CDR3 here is CASSPFRQDPNYGYTF. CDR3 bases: TGCGCCAGCAGCCCCTTTCGACAGGACCCTAACTATGGCTACACCTTC.

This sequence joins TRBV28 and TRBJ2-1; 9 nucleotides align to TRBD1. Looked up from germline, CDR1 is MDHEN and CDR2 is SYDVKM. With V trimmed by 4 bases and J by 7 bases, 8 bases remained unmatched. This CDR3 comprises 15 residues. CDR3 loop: CASSSTGTGWNEQFF. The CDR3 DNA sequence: TGTGCCAGCAGTTCTACCGGGACAGGGTGGAATGAGCAGTTCTTC. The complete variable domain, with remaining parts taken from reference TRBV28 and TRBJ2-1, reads DVKVTQSSRYLVKRTGEKVFLECVQDMDHENMFWYRQDPGLGLRLIYFSYDVKMKEKGDIPEGYSVSREKKERFSLILESASTNQTSMYLCASSSTGTGWNEQFFGPGTRLTVL.